The clone carrying this T cell receptor (beta chain) was recorded many times. The CDR3 covers 13 residues. The V gene end was trimmed by 5 bases and the J gene end by 5 bases; junction bases not matched to a gene: 3. Germline V lookup: CDR1 SGHRS, CDR2 YFSETQ. The entry originates in a study of identical twins. Each CDR3 protein is one row after TCRdb ran MiXCR on the 5' RACE reads. The data show 600,000 to 850,000 distinct CDR3 sequences, around a sixth seen once. The same sample was also studied in work on T cells expressing NK-cell markers.

V is TRBV5-1 and J is TRBJ2-3; 9 nucleotides agree with TRBD1. Material for sequencing was PBMCs. This sequence originates from a woman between 18 and 29 years old in good health. This CDR3 is CASRGQGQDTQYF. The DNA of the CDR3 is TGCGCCAGCAGGGGACAGGGTCAAGATACGCAGTATTTT.